One sample yielded the 29 T cell receptor beta chains listed below, sequenced in a study of shared clonotypes between healthy human individuals (dated by TCRdb to the early 2020s). Libraries were made using the immunoSEQ multiplex PCR assay. The table was pulled from immuneACCESS by TCRdb, which kept in-frame rearrangements only. Such tables lose some clones; where checked, under half of the loss comes from unresolved V genes, and the rest has no known cause. The sample profile shows about 2.3 million clones; less than 95% of them were found once. Of the sample, 0.37% is held by the ten largest clones. The sample was naive CD4+ T cells from PBMCs. This specimen's cell subset or site label, per the study, means: CD45RA+ positively selected. Source of these receptors: a man younger than 35 in good health. Some clones in this sample may be carry-over from other donors' samples.

The chain couples TRBV28 to TRBJ1-1; D possibly corresponds to TRBD1 (5 bases). Per germline, CDR1 MDHEN and CDR2 SYDVKM. This CDR3 is built from 16 residues. V was trimmed by 5 bases and J by 5 bases, leaving 21 bases between them. The CDR3 nucleotides read TGTGCCAGCAGTCCAGGGACCATGGGGGTTGGAACTGAAGCTTTCTTT. Residues: CASSPGTMGVGTEAFF.

In nucleotides, the CDR3 is TGCGCCAGCAGCTTTGTGGGAAGGGAGGCTGAAGCTTTCTTT. Translation gives CASSFVGREAEAFF. The V and J genes are TRBV5-1 and TRBJ1-1; no firm D call. Germline values: CDR1 SGHRS, CDR2 YFSETQ. Deletions cut 2 bases from V and 6 bases from J, with 14 bases between. CDR3 size: 14 residues. The variable domain in full, with the rest retrieved from reference TRBV5-1 and TRBJ1-1, is KAGVTQTPRYLIKTRGQQVTLSCSPISGHRSVSWYQQTPGQGLQFLFEYFSETQRNKGNFPGRFSGRQFSNSRSEMNVSTLELGDSALYLCASSFVGREAEAFFGQGTRLTVV.

CDR3 protein: CASSLALDSVDTDTQYF. In DNA, the CDR3 is TGCGCCAGCAGCTTGGCCCTGGACAGCGTGGACACAGATACGCAGTATTTT. The chain combines TRBV5-1 with TRBJ2-3; perhaps TRBD1 as D (6 bases). Germline V gene sequence: CDR1 SGHRS, CDR2 YFSETQ. The CDR3 sequence is 17 residues long. Trimming left V 0 bases short and J 2 bases short, with 16 bases between.

The V and J genes are TRBV2 and TRBJ1-5, with D hard to call. Germline V gene sequence: CDR1 SNHLY, CDR2 FYNNEI. Trimming cost V 5 bases and J 7 bases, with 15 bases left between them. The CDR3 sequence is 14 residues long. In DNA form, the CDR3 reads TGTGCCAGCAGTTTTTCAGGAGTCAGCCAGCCCCAGCATTTT. Translated, it gives CASSFSGVSQPQHF.

V gene TRBV7-9 combines with J gene TRBJ2-7; D is tentatively TRBD1 or TRBD2 (5 bases each). Germline V lookup: CDR1 SEHNR, CDR2 FQNEAQ (reference sequence). This CDR3 has 14 amino acids. V was shortened by 1 base and J by 2 bases, with 9 bases between the two germline ends. In DNA form, the CDR3 reads TGTGCCAGCAGCTTAGGGGGACCGGCCTACGAGCAGTACTTC. This encodes CASSLGGPAYEQYF.

The rearrangement links TRBV11-2 to TRBJ2-5; D is undetermined. Trimming took 6 bases from V and 5 from J, leaving 16 bases between them. Germline V gene data show CDR1 as SGHAT and CDR2 as FQNNGV. The CDR3 runs 14 residues. CDR3 DNA: TGTGCCAGCAGTCGACCCCCCCTCGGCGAGACCCAGTACTTC. Its translation: CASSRPPLGETQYF. Full variable domain (remainder filled in from reference TRBV11-2 and TRBJ2-5): EAGVAQSPRYKIIEKRQSVAFWCNPISGHATLYWYQQILGQGPKLLIQFQNNGVVDDSQLPKDRFSAERLKGVDSTLKIQPAKLEDSAVYLCASSRPPLGETQYFGPGTRLLVL.

The J gene is TRBJ2-1, the V gene TRBV18; D not resolved. V was cut by 1 base and J by 8 bases, with 9 bases left in between. The CDR3 is 13 residues long. Germline V gene data show CDR1 as KGHSH and CDR2 as LQKENI. In DNA form, the CDR3 reads TGTGCCAGCTCACCACTTTTTTCTGATGAGCAGTTCTTC. Its translation is CASSPLFSDEQFF.

This rearrangement joins TRBV28 to TRBJ1-4; 9 positions match TRBD1. The CDR3 loop spans 13 amino acids. The trim removed 6 bases at V and 10 bases at J, leaving 6 bases unmatched. Per germline, CDR1 MDHEN and CDR2 SYDVKM. CDR3 bases: TGTGCCAGCAGACAGGGGGCGTCGGGAAAACTGTTTTTT. Its protein is CASRQGASGKLFF.

The V call is TRBV14, the J call TRBJ1-1, with D uncertain. This CDR3 comprises 13 residues. Between the trimmed V and J ends, which lost 5 bases and 0 bases, there was a span of 7 bases. Germline V gene data show CDR1 as SGHDN and CDR2 as FVKESK. The CDR3 is CASSAQVNTEAFF. The CDR3, as DNA: TGTGCCAGCAGCGCTCAGGTGAACACTGAAGCTTTCTTT.

CDR3 residues: CASSREQGAREKLFF. As DNA, the CDR3 is TGTGCCAGCAGCCGAGAACAGGGCGCCCGGGAAAAACTGTTTTTT. The J gene is TRBJ1-4, the V gene TRBV7-2, with TRBD1 as a possible D gene (6 bases). Germline CDR1 is SGHTA and CDR2 is FQGNSA. This CDR3 has 15 residues. V was trimmed by 5 bases and J by 8 bases, leaving 18 bases between them.

The chain combines TRBV5-1 with TRBJ1-4; D is undetermined. There are 14 residues in the CDR3. The germline V and J ends were trimmed by 3 bases and 8 bases, with 14 bases remaining between them. Germline loops: CDR1 SGHRS, CDR2 YFSETQ. CDR3 region: CASSSATSREKLFF. CDR3 DNA sequence: TGCGCCAGCAGCTCGGCCACTTCGAGGGAAAAACTGTTTTTT. Variable domain in full (rest from reference TRBV5-1 and TRBJ1-4): KAGVTQTPRYLIKTRGQQVTLSCSPISGHRSVSWYQQTPGQGLQFLFEYFSETQRNKGNFPGRFSGRQFSNSRSEMNVSTLELGDSALYLCASSSATSREKLFFGSGTQLSVL.

The V gene is TRBV6-5, the J gene TRBJ1-2, with D unresolved. V was pared by 2 bases and J by 6 bases, with 13 bases between. The CDR3 loop spans 14 amino acids. In germline, CDR1 is MNHEY, CDR2 SVGAGI. This chain's CDR3 is CASSYTWSGDGYTF. The CDR3 DNA reads as TGTGCCAGCAGTTACACTTGGAGTGGAGATGGCTACACCTTC.

This clone has a single count. The chain links TRBV18 to TRBJ2-7, with a possible D match to TRBD1 (5 bases). V lost 4 bases to trimming and J lost 4 bases, with 17 bases between them. The CDR3 runs 15 residues. CDR1 and CDR2 from the germline V gene are KGHSH and LQKENI. The CDR3 is CASSHDSPGAYEQYF. In nucleotides, the CDR3 is TGTGCCAGCTCACACGACAGCCCTGGGGCTTACGAGCAGTACTTC. Using reference TRBV18 and TRBJ2-7 for the parts outside the CDR3, the full variable domain is NAGVMQNPRHLVRRRGQEARLRCSPMKGHSHVYWYRQLPEEGLKFMVYLQKENIIDESGMPKERFSAEFPKEGPSILRIQQVVRGDSAAYFCASSHDSPGAYEQYFGPGTRLTVT.

In this sample, this clone turned up once. The gene calls are TRBV30 and TRBJ2-3, with TRBD2 identical over 10 bases. J lost 2 bases, V lost 2 bases, and 7 bases had no gene match. The CDR3 loop spans 16 amino acids. Germline CDR1 GTSNPN, CDR2 SVGIG (reference sequence). This CDR3 is CAWSRGTSAFTDTQYF. CDR3 coding DNA: TGTGCCTGGAGTAGGGGGACTAGCGCTTTCACAGATACGCAGTATTTT.

This chain connects TRBV2 to TRBJ1-5, with D unresolved. Trimming shortened V by 3 bases and J by 0 bases, and 12 bases separated the two germline ends. The CDR3 extends over 16 amino acids. Germline V gene lookup returns CDR1 SNHLY and CDR2 FYNNEI. This CDR3 is CASSDPGQYSNQPQHF. In DNA, the CDR3 is TGTGCCAGCAGTGATCCGGGCCAATATAGCAATCAGCCCCAGCATTTT.

The chain combines TRBV9 with TRBJ2-1, with TRBD1 matching over 8 bases. The CDR3 covers 13 residues. From germline, CDR1 is SGDLS and CDR2 YYNGEE. V dropped 3 bases and J dropped 8; count of bases not matched to a gene: 4. The CDR3: CASSGQGYHEQFF. Here the CDR3 DNA reads TGTGCCAGCAGCGGACAGGGGTACCATGAGCAGTTCTTC.

The chain is built from TRBV15 and TRBJ1-1; a weak D match, TRBD1 (5 bases). This CDR3 has 16 amino acids. Germline V gene lookup returns CDR1 LNHNV and CDR2 YYDKDF (reference sequence). Trimming took 2 bases from V and 1 from J, leaving 14 bases between them. The DNA of the CDR3 is TGTGCCACCAGCAGAAAAGAATTGACAGAGAACACTGAAGCTTTCTTT. Its protein product is CATSRKELTENTEAFF.

The chain carries TRBV28 and TRBJ1-2, with TRBD1 matching over 7 bases. V was pared by 4 bases and J by 8 bases, with 10 bases of the junction left unmatched. This CDR3 spans 14 amino acids. Germline CDR1 is MDHEN and CDR2 is SYDVKM. This chain's CDR3 is CASSSPDRLLGYTF. CDR3 nucleotide sequence: TGTGCCAGCAGTTCGCCGGACAGGCTTCTAGGCTACACCTTC.

This clone was seen a few times. V and J are TRBV10-3 and TRBJ1-5; TRBD1 aligns across 8 bases. The CDR3 length is 16 residues. V lost 2 bases to trimming and J lost 4 bases; unmatched junction nucleotides: 7. Germline V CDR1 and CDR2: ENHRY, SYGVKD. The CDR3 DNA follows: TGTGCCATCAGTGAGGGAACAGGGGGAGGGAATCAGCCCCAGCATTTT. It yields the protein CAISEGTGGGNQPQHF.

The V call is TRBV7-8, the J call TRBJ2-5; TRBD2 agrees at 7 bases. The CDR3 spans 15 residues. V shed 5 bases and J 5 bases; nucleotides not matched to a gene: 11. Germline loops: CDR1 SGHVS, CDR2 FQNEAQ. DNA of the CDR3: TGTGCCAGCAGCCCACTCGGGACTAACGTCGAGACCCAGTACTTC. Protein product: CASSPLGTNVETQYF. The whole variable domain, filled in from reference TRBV7-8 and TRBJ2-5, reads GAGVSQSPRYKVAKRGQDVALRCDPISGHVSLFWYQQALGQGPEFLTYFQNEAQLDKSGLPSDRFFAERPEGSVSTLKIQRTQQEDSAVYLCASSPLGTNVETQYFGPGTRLLVL.

Note on this clone: This sample includes further DNA sequences coding for the same CDR3. This chain joins TRBV2 and TRBJ1-1; D possibly corresponds to TRBD1 (5 bases). Trimming shortened V by 4 bases and J by 5 bases, and 8 bases separated the two germline ends. Looked up from germline, CDR1 is SNHLY and CDR2 is FYNNEI. This CDR3 has 12 residues. The CDR3 DNA sequence: TGTGCCAGCAGTGGGGGGGGAACTGAAGCTTTCTTT. As protein: CASSGGGTEAFF.

On this clone: It is unclear where the CDR3 begins or ends on the DNA, so no DNA is shown, and the CDR3 is as TCRdb lists it. V gene TRBV23-1 combines with J gene TRBJ1-5. TRBV23-1 is identified as an open reading frame with a role that is uncertain. Both ends counted, the CDR3 spans 13 residues. The chain's CDR3 is CASPRPLHQPQHF.

CDR3 coding DNA: TGTGCCAGCAGGGGGCCGGGGTCAATAGAGACCCAGTACTTC. This encodes CASRGPGSIETQYF. V and J are TRBV6-5 and TRBJ2-5; D is possibly TRBD1 or TRBD2 (5 bases each). Trimming removed 6 bases at V and 4 bases at J, with 15 bases between. The V gene's germline CDR1 is MNHEY and CDR2 SVGAGI. The CDR3 contains 14 residues.

Only one count was recorded for this clone. This chain links TRBV6-6 with TRBJ2-7; the D gene is possibly TRBD1 (6 bases). V lost 4 bases, J lost 0 bases, and 16 bases lay in between. The CDR3 has 16 residues. CDR1 is MNHNY, CDR2 SVGAGI, per germline (reference sequence). The CDR3 loop reads CASSSQGIGSSYEQYF. CDR3 sequence (DNA): TGTGCCAGCAGTTCACAGGGAATTGGCAGCTCCTACGAGCAGTACTTC.

V is TRBV5-4 and J is TRBJ1-1; D remains ambiguous. The germline gives CDR1 SGHNT, CDR2 YYREEE (reference sequence). The CDR3 spans 14 residues. Deletions cut 2 bases from V and 0 bases from J, with 8 bases between. CDR3 nucleotide sequence: TGTGCCAGCAGCTTAGAAAGGATGAACACTGAAGCTTTCTTT. This translates into CASSLERMNTEAFF.

This chain connects TRBV4-1 to TRBJ2-5, with D possibly matching TRBD1 (5 bases). The CDR3 is 17 amino acids. The germline gives CDR1 MGHRA, CDR2 YSYEKL. The V end lost 0 bases, the J end lost 5 bases, and 19 bases lay between the germline ends. The CDR3 DNA reads as TGCGCCAGCAGCCAAGAGAGTTTTGGCAGGGTGCAGGAGACCCAGTACTTC. Protein product: CASSQESFGRVQETQYF.

The rearrangement links TRBV6-1 to TRBJ1-4; D unresolved. Germline V gene sequence: CDR1 MNHNS, CDR2 SASEGT. This CDR3 is built from 16 residues. The germline V and J ends were trimmed by 1 base and 8 bases, with 17 bases remaining between them. CDR3 DNA sequence: TGTGCCAGCAGTGAAGGGTGGAGGGCGGTTGGAGAAAAACTGTTTTTT. Amino acid sequence: CASSEGWRAVGEKLFF.

The rearrangement joins TRBV6-5 to TRBJ2-1; 9 bases align to TRBD1. In germline, CDR1 is MNHEY, CDR2 SVGAGI. V lost 0 bases and J lost 9; bases outside the gene matches: 9. The length of the CDR3 is 16 residues. The CDR3 bases are TGTGCCAGCAGTTACTCGTGGGGACAGGGTCCCGGTGAGCAGTTCTTC. Its translation is CASSYSWGQGPGEQFF.

V usage is TRBV2 and J usage is TRBJ2-3; either TRBD1 or TRBD2 may fit D (5 bases each). The CDR3 totals 16 residues. V lost 7 bases to trimming and J lost 4 bases, with 21 bases between them. Germline V gene lookup returns CDR1 SNHLY and CDR2 FYNNEI. CDR3 loop: CASIRSMAPGPDTQYF. The DNA of the CDR3 is TGTGCCAGCATCCGCAGCATGGCCCCGGGACCAGATACGCAGTATTTT. Full variable domain (missing parts from reference TRBV2 and TRBJ2-3): EPEVTQTPSHQVTQMGQEVILRCVPISNHLYFYWYRQILGQKVEFLVSFYNNEISEKSEIFDDQFSVERPDGSNFTLKIRSTKLEDSAMYFCASIRSMAPGPDTQYFGPGTRLTVL.